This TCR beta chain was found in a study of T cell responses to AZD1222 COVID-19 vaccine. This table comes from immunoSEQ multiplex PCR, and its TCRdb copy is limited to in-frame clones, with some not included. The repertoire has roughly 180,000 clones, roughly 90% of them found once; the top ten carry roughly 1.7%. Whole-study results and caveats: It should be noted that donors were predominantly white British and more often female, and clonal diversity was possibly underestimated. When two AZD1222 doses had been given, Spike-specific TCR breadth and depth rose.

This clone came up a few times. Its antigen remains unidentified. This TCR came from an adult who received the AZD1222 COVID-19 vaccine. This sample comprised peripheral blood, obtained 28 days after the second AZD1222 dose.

The CDR3 coding sequence is TGTGCCAGCAGGCTGCAGGGGGTCACAGATACGCAGTATTTT. Translation: CASRLQGVTDTQYF. The rearrangement uses TRBV6-5 and TRBJ2-3; TRBD1 aligns across 7 bases. V trimming: 6 bases; J trimming: 2 bases; junction bases outside the gene matches: 5. This CDR3 is built from 14 residues. Germline lookup yields CDR1 MNHEY and CDR2 SVGAGI.